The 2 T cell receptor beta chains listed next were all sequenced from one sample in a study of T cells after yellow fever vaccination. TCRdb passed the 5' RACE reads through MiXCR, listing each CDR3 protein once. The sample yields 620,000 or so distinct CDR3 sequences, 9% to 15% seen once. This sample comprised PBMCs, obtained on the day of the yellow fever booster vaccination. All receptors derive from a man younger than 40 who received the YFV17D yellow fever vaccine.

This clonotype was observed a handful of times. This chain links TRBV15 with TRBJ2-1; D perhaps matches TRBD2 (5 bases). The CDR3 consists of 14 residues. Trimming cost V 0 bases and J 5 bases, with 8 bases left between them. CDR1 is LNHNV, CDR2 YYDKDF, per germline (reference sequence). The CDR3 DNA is TGTGCCACCAGCAGAGAACTAGTTAACAATGAGCAGTTCTTC. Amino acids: CATSRELVNNEQFF.

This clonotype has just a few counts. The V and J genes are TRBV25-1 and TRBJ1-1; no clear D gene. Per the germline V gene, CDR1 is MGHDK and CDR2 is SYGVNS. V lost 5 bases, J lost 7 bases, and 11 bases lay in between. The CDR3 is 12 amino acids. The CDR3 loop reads CASSRVFNEAFF. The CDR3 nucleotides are TGTGCCAGCAGTCGGGTTTTTAATGAAGCTTTCTTT.